Reported below is one T cell receptor beta chain. Per the original methods: Using reference gene primer amplification, nucleated cell counts were estimated. Using immunoSEQ multiplex PCR, the repertoire was profiled, and TCRdb retains in-frame clones only, with some absent. The D gene and trimming were derived from the DNA, and the V and J assignments and clone size from that table. The data contain roughly 200,000 clones, approximately 85% of them seen just once; the ten biggest clones take up roughly 7.7%. Trimming at V came to 0 bases and at J to 1 base, leaving 3 bases not matched to a gene. The CDR3 is 16 residues long. Germline CDR1 is KGHSH and CDR2 is LQKENI. The data derive from a study of blood T cell repertoires in COVID-19. Study summary: The study drew acute and convalescent COVID-19 samples from the United States, Italy and Spain.

Input material: peripheral blood. This sequence joins TRBV18 and TRBJ1-1; 9 nucleotides match TRBD1. This TCR came from an older woman with acute or convalescent COVID-19. CDR3: CASSPPQGAQNTEAFF. The DNA for the CDR3 is TGTGCCAGCTCACCACCACAGGGGGCACAGAACACTGAAGCTTTCTTT.